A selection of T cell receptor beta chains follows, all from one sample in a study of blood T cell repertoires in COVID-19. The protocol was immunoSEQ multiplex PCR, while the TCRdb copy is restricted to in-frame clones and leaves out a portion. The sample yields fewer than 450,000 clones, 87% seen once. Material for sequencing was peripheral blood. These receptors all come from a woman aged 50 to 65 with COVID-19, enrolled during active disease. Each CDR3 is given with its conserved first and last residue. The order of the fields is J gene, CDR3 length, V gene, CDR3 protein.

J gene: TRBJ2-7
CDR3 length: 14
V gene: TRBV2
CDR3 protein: CASLVRVSSYEQYF

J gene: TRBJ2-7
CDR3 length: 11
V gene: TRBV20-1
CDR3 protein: CSADGDYEQYF

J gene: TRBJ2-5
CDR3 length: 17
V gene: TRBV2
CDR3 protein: CASSHGLAGGPRETQYF

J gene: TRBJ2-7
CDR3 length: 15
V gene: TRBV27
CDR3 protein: CASSNPGQGAYEQYF

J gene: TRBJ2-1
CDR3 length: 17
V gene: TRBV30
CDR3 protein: CAWSVSRRSRGYNEQFF

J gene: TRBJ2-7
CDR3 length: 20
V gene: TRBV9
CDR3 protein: CASGTSKSGTSEEISYEQYF

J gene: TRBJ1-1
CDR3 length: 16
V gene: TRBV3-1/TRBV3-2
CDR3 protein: CASSQDLKGSNTEAFF

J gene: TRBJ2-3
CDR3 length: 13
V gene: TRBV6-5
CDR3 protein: CASRETATDTQYF

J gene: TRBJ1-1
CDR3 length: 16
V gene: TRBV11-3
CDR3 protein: CASSLVMWAGDTEAFF

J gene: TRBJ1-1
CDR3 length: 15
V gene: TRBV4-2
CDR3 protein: CASSPTGGRNTEAFF

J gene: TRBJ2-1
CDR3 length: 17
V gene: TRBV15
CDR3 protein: CATSRGERQGQYNEQFF

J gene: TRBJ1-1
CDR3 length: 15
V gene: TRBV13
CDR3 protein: CASSLLQGGNTEAFF

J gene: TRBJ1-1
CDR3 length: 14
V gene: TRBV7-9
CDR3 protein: CASSKTGVPTEAFF

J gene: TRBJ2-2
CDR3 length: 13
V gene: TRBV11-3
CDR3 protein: CASSLAHTGELFF

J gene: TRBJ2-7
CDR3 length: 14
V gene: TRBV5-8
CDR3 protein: CASSLTGDFYEQYF

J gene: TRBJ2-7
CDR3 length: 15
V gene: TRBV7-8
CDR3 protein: CASSLGSSISGEQYF

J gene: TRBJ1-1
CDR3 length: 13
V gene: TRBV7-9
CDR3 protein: CASSLAVGTEAFF

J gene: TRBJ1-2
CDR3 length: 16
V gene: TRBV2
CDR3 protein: CASIPDRGRPNYGYTF

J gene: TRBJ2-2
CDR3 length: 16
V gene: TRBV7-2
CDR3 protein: CASSPRLVLSGGELFF

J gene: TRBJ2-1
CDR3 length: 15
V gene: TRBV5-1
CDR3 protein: CASSFLAGMGNEQFF

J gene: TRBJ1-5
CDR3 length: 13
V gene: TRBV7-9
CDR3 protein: CASSQGYDQPQHF

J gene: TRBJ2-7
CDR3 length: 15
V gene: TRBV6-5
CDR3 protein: CASTRGLAGFGEQYF